The 15 T cell receptor beta chains given below trace back to one sample, sequenced in a study of siplizumab effects on memory and regulatory T cells. Repertoires were generated with immunoSEQ multiplex PCR, while TCRdb's copy carries only in-frame clones and drops some. The data contain tens of thousands of clones, 75% to 95% of them singletons. Sequencing input: CD8+ T cells sorted from blood. These receptor sequences come from a human donor in good health.

The rearrangement links TRBV30 to TRBJ1-4; possibly TRBD1 for D (6 bases). The length of the CDR3 is 14 residues. V dropped 4 bases and J dropped 3 bases, with 12 bases sitting between them. Germline V gives CDR1 GTSNPN, CDR2 SVGIG (reference sequence). CDR3 sequence (DNA): TGTGCCTGGACGGAGGGGGTAGCTAATGAAAAACTGTTTTTT. Its translation: CAWTEGVANEKLFF.

V and J are TRBV19 and TRBJ1-1; 7 positions agree with TRBD1. The germline V gene has CDR1 LNHDA and CDR2 SQIVND (reference sequence). CDR3 length: 15 residues. V lost 5 bases and J lost 2; bases outside the gene matches: 8. CDR3 residues: CASSESQGDNTEAFF. The DNA for the CDR3 is TGTGCCAGTAGTGAATCCCAGGGGGATAACACTGAAGCTTTCTTT.

The J gene is TRBJ1-5, the V gene TRBV5-8; 7 nucleotides match TRBD1. Germline CDR1 SGHTS, CDR2 YDEGEE. The CDR3 runs 14 residues. The J segment lost 7 bases and the V segment lost 5 bases, leaving 9 bases of the junction unmatched. The CDR3 DNA reads as TGTGCCAGCAGTCAAAGACAGGGTGGGCAGCCCCAGCATTTT. It yields the protein CASSQRQGGQPQHF.

The chain has TRBV18 and TRBJ2-7; the D is unclear. The V gene's germline CDR1 is KGHSH and CDR2 LQKENI. The CDR3 has 16 amino acids. The V and J ends lost 6 bases and 0 bases respectively, with 18 bases between them. The CDR3 loop is CASSPIGSQYSYEQYF. The CDR3 DNA reads TGTGCCAGCTCCCCGATAGGGTCCCAGTACTCCTACGAGCAGTACTTC.

V usage is TRBV6-5 and J usage is TRBJ1-2; D possibly corresponds to TRBD1 (6 bases). Germline V gene sequence: CDR1 MNHEY, CDR2 SVGAGI. The CDR3 extends over 16 amino acids. Between the trimmed V and J ends, which lost 4 bases and 0 bases, there was a span of 15 bases. The CDR3 bases are TGTGCCAGCAGTTTTGTAGGGGGGGGCTCTAACTATGGCTACACCTTC. Its translation: CASSFVGGGSNYGYTF.

The chain is built from TRBV2 and TRBJ2-7, with 10 bases aligning to TRBD1. CDR3 length equals 14 residues. After removal of 8 bases from V and 7 bases from J, the junction contained 11 bases not matched to a gene. Germline-derived CDR1 and CDR2 are SNHLY and FYNNEI. CDR3 in DNA: TGTGCCAGCCCTTCCGGGACAGGGGCCGAGGAGCAGTACTTC. Residues: CASPSGTGAEEQYF.

This clone showed up just once. The V gene is TRBV5-4, the J gene TRBJ2-3, with D possibly TRBD2 on 6 matching bases. V was shortened by 1 base and J by 0 bases, with 12 bases between the two germline ends. The germline gives CDR1 SGHNT, CDR2 YYREEE (reference sequence). CDR3 length: 16 amino acids. CDR3 nucleotide sequence: TGTGCCAGCAGCTTGTTAAGCGGGCGCAGCACAGATACGCAGTATTTT. Its translation is CASSLLSGRSTDTQYF.

The chain combines TRBV5-8 with TRBJ2-1; D gene unclear. The CDR3 sequence is 11 residues long. The V end lost 5 bases, the J end lost 1 base, and 1 base lay between the germline ends. Germline V gene data show CDR1 as SGHTS and CDR2 as YDEGEE. The CDR3 DNA reads TGTGCCAGCAGTTCCTACAATGAGCAGTTCTTC. It yields the protein CASSSYNEQFF. Filled out from reference TRBV5-8 and TRBJ2-1, the complete variable domain reads EAGVTQSPTHLIKTRGQQATLRCSPISGHTSVYWYQQALGLGLQFLLWYDEGEERNRGNFPPRFSGRQFPNYSSELNVNALELEDSALYLCASSSYNEQFFGPGTRLTVL.

CDR3 region: CASSLVTGGNEQYF. As DNA, the CDR3 is TGTGCCAGCAGCTTGGTGACTGGGGGAAACGAGCAGTACTTC. V usage is TRBV5-4 and J usage is TRBJ2-7, with D perhaps given as TRBD1 or TRBD2 (5 bases each). Germline CDR1 is SGHNT and CDR2 is YYREEE (reference sequence). The germline V and J ends were trimmed by 0 bases and 5 bases, with 12 bases remaining between them. The CDR3 is 14 amino acids. Based on the CDR3 plus reference TRBV5-4 and TRBJ2-7, the full variable domain is ETGVTQSPTHLIKTRGQQVTLRCSSQSGHNTVSWYQQALGQGPQFIFQYYREEENGRGNFPPRFSGLQFPNYSSELNVNALELDDSALYLCASSLVTGGNEQYFGPGTRLTVT.

This chain connects TRBV5-4 to TRBJ1-5; D might be TRBD1 (5 bases). V dropped 4 bases and J dropped 3 bases, with 14 bases sitting between them. The CDR3 length is 15 residues. Looked up from germline, CDR1 is SGHNT and CDR2 is YYREEE (reference sequence). This CDR3 reads CASSRTGEDNQPQHF. In nucleotides, the CDR3 is TGTGCCAGCAGCCGAACGGGGGAGGACAATCAGCCCCAGCATTTT.

This clone was detected once. The rearrangement joins TRBV7-9 to TRBJ2-7, with 7 bases lining up with TRBD1. The CDR3 sequence is 14 residues long. The germline V gene encodes CDR1 SEHNR and CDR2 FQNEAQ (reference sequence). With 5 bases clipped from V and 3 bases from J, the junction kept 7 bases outside the gene matches. Here the CDR3 DNA reads TGTGCCAGCAGCCGGACAGGAGCCGACTACGAGCAGTACTTC. Translation gives CASSRTGADYEQYF.

The genes are TRBV9 and TRBJ2-1; 8 bases map to TRBD2. The CDR3 covers 15 residues. Germline V gene sequence: CDR1 SGDLS, CDR2 YYNGEE. The V segment lost 4 bases and the J segment 2 bases; nucleotides outside the gene matches: 5. Here the CDR3 reads CASSRGGTPYNEQFF. As DNA, the CDR3 is TGTGCCAGCAGCCGCGGGGGGACTCCCTACAATGAGCAGTTCTTC.

The V call is TRBV4-2, the J call TRBJ2-7; a possible D gene is TRBD2 (5 bases). The V gene's germline CDR1 is LGHNA and CDR2 YNFKEQ. The CDR3 spans 16 residues. The V end was cut by 0 bases, the J end by 3 bases, with 15 bases between. CDR3 bases: TGTGCCAGCAGCCAAGAAACGGGCGGGTCTTACTACGAGCAGTACTTC. Encoded protein: CASSQETGGSYYEQYF.

The chain couples TRBV9 to TRBJ1-2; D is undetermined. Germline-derived CDR1 and CDR2 are SGDLS and YYNGEE. The CDR3 is 14 residues long. V was shortened by 0 bases and J by 4 bases, with 10 bases between the two germline ends. The CDR3 nucleotides read TGTGCCAGCAGCGTAGCTACGACTGCCTATGGCTACACCTTC. Its protein is CASSVATTAYGYTF.

The chain uses TRBV4-1 and TRBJ1-1; 9 nucleotides agree with TRBD1. This CDR3 has 16 amino acids. V gave up 3 bases and J gave up 1 base; unmatched junction bases: 6. The germline V gene has CDR1 MGHRA and CDR2 YSYEKL. CDR3 DNA: TGCGCCAGCAGCCAGGGACAGGGACGATCGAACACTGAAGCTTTCTTT. Its protein product is CASSQGQGRSNTEAFF.